Below are 28 T cell receptor beta chains sequenced from a single sample in a study of shared clonotypes between healthy human individuals. TCRdb's copy holds only in-frame clones and misses some; the assay was immunoSEQ multiplex PCR. The top ten clones hold over 1.3% of a sample with approximately 940,000 clones, 60% to 85% of them seen once. The sequenced material came from memory CD4+ T cells sorted from blood. This sample's subset: CD45RA-negative fraction. All receptors derive from a man between 18 and 35 years old in good health.

The J gene is TRBJ2-3, the V gene TRBV4-3; D is undetermined. CDR1 and CDR2 from the germline V gene are LGHNA and YSLEER. This CDR3 region has 16 residues. Between the trimmed V and J ends, which lost 0 bases and 2 bases, there was a span of 12 bases. CDR3 loop: CASSQESAEDTDTQYF. The CDR3 coding sequence is TGCGCCAGCAGCCAAGAATCCGCCGAGGACACAGATACGCAGTATTTT.

This clone showed up many times. This sequence joins TRBV7-2 and TRBJ2-2; possibly TRBD1 for D (6 bases). Trimming removed 5 bases at V and 2 bases at J, with 9 bases between. Germline lookup yields CDR1 SGHTA and CDR2 FQGNSA. The CDR3 consists of 14 residues. CDR3 region: CASSAGTNTGELFF. The CDR3 nucleotides read TGTGCCAGCAGCGCCGGGACAAACACCGGGGAGCTGTTTTTT.

The V gene is TRBV18, the J gene TRBJ2-1; 9 bases align to TRBD2. The V gene's germline CDR1 is KGHSH and CDR2 LQKENI. The CDR3 is 17 amino acids. After removal of 0 bases from V and 1 base from J, the junction contained 4 bases not matched to a gene. This CDR3 is CASSPPLAGASYNEQFF. The CDR3 DNA reads TGTGCCAGCTCACCACCTTTAGCGGGAGCTTCCTACAATGAGCAGTTCTTC.

This chain joins TRBV6-1 and TRBJ1-1; D gene ambiguous. CDR3 length equals 13 residues. Germline lookup yields CDR1 MNHNS and CDR2 SASEGT. Trimming took 5 bases from V and 0 from J, leaving 7 bases between them. DNA of the CDR3: TGTGCCAGCAGTTCTACGTTGAACACTGAAGCTTTCTTT. Its translation: CASSSTLNTEAFF.

J is TRBJ1-2 and V is TRBV5-4; D call uncertain. The CDR3 covers 13 residues. The ends were cut back, 3 bases at V and 7 bases at J, with 13 bases in the middle. The germline gives CDR1 SGHNT, CDR2 YYREEE (reference sequence). This chain's CDR3 is CASSSNTVGGYTF. CDR3 nucleotides: TGTGCCAGCAGCTCGAACACGGTTGGTGGCTACACCTTC.

This chain connects TRBV11-3 to TRBJ2-5, with 8 bases matching TRBD1. Germline V CDR1 and CDR2: SGHNT, YENEEA. CDR3 size: 16 residues. The junction had 13 bases not matched to a gene; V was cut back by 5 bases and J by 5 bases. In DNA form, the CDR3 reads TGTGCCAGCAGCGCTCACAGGGGGTTAGTTGGGGAGACCCAGTACTTC. This codes for CASSAHRGLVGETQYF.

The chain links TRBV11-2 to TRBJ2-7, with D tentatively TRBD1 or TRBD2 (5 bases each). This CDR3 region has 16 residues. Trimming took 4 bases from V and 6 from J, leaving 22 bases between them. Germline CDR1 reads SGHAT; CDR2 reads FQNNGV. The CDR3, as DNA: TGTGCCAGCAGCTCTCAGGGTATCGGAATAGGAGGCGAGCAGTACTTC. It translates to CASSSQGIGIGGEQYF.

This chain uses TRBV11-2 with TRBJ1-2; 7 bases agree with TRBD1. The trim removed 9 bases at V and 0 bases at J, leaving 10 bases unmatched. The CDR3 totals 15 residues. Germline CDR1 is SGHAT and CDR2 is FQNNGV. Written as DNA, the CDR3 is TGTGCCAGTGGGACAGCCCTATTTACTAACTATGGCTACACCTTC. It yields the protein CASGTALFTNYGYTF.

The J gene is TRBJ2-3, the V gene TRBV2; tentative D call: TRBD1 (5 bases). Trimming left V 2 bases short and J 8 bases short, with 17 bases between. In germline, CDR1 is SNHLY, CDR2 FYNNEI. CDR3 length: 15 amino acids. The CDR3 is CASSELGVTRITQYF. DNA for the CDR3: TGTGCCAGCAGTGAATTAGGGGTTACGAGGATTACGCAGTATTTT.

The gene calls are TRBV6-5 and TRBJ2-1; weak D call: TRBD1 (5 bases). V was clipped by 7 bases and J by 6 bases, with 16 bases between them. This CDR3 spans 14 amino acids. Germline CDR1 is MNHEY and CDR2 is SVGAGI. The CDR3 here is CASTRSGARNEQFF. The CDR3 coding sequence is TGTGCCAGCACCCGGAGTGGGGCTCGCAATGAGCAGTTCTTC.

The chain couples TRBV18 to TRBJ2-5; D is ambiguous. V dropped 3 bases and J dropped 2 bases, with 10 bases sitting between them. In germline, CDR1 is KGHSH, CDR2 LQKENI. This CDR3 region has 14 residues. CDR3: CASSPLGAQETQYF. The CDR3 nucleotides read TGTGCCAGCTCACCGCTAGGTGCTCAAGAGACCCAGTACTTC. Based on the CDR3 plus reference TRBV18 and TRBJ2-5, the full variable domain is NAGVMQNPRHLVRRRGQEARLRCSPMKGHSHVYWYRQLPEEGLKFMVYLQKENIIDESGMPKERFSAEFPKEGPSILRIQQVVRGDSAAYFCASSPLGAQETQYFGPGTRLLVL.

This clone was seen a few times. This chain links TRBV6-5 with TRBJ2-7; D gene ambiguous. The CDR3 length is 15 residues. The germline gives CDR1 MNHEY, CDR2 SVGAGI. Trimming cost V 0 bases and J 2 bases, with 11 bases left between them. CDR3 nucleotide sequence: TGTGCCAGCAGTTACTCGCCGGGCAGCCCCTACGAGCAGTACTTC. Translation gives CASSYSPGSPYEQYF.

In its sample, this clone was seen a few times. This chain joins TRBV5-6 and TRBJ1-6; possible D gene TRBD1, 5 bases. There are 16 residues in the CDR3. Trimming pared 1 base from V and 7 bases from J, leaving 15 bases between. Germline loops: CDR1 SGHDT, CDR2 YYEEEE. DNA of the CDR3: TGTGCCAGCAGCTTGCGCAGCGGACAAGCAAATTCACCCCTCCACTTT. Its protein product is CASSLRSGQANSPLHF.

The V and J genes are TRBV6-5 and TRBJ2-6; D is unresolved. CDR3 size: 14 residues. Trimming shortened V by 6 bases and J by 0 bases, and 6 bases separated the two germline ends. Looked up from germline, CDR1 is MNHEY and CDR2 is SVGAGI. The CDR3 is CASRRGSGANVLTF. DNA of the CDR3: TGTGCCAGCAGGCGAGGCTCTGGGGCCAACGTCCTGACTTTC.

V gene TRBV6-6 combines with J gene TRBJ2-5, with 8 bases identical to TRBD1. The CDR3 spans 14 residues. Germline CDR1 reads MNHNY; CDR2 reads SVGAGI (reference sequence). Unmatched junction bases numbered 12, after V lost 10 bases and J lost 5 bases. CDR3 DNA sequence: TGTGCCACCAACCGACAGGGGTTCGGGGAGACCCAGTACTTC. It translates to CATNRQGFGETQYF.

Turning to this clone: A read error likely explains this, since a far larger clone differs by one base. The same CDR3 arises from other DNA sequences in this sample as well. The chain joins TRBV6-6 to TRBJ1-1, with TRBD1 as a possible D gene (5 bases). V lost 4 bases and J 2 bases, leaving 8 bases between the germline ends. This CDR3 comprises 13 residues. The germline CDR1 and CDR2 sequences are MNHNY and SVGAGI (reference sequence). This chain's CDR3 is CASSLGDNTEAFF. As DNA, the CDR3 is TGTGCCAGCAGTTTGGGGGATAACACTGAAGCTTTCTTT.

J is TRBJ2-2 and V is TRBV27, with a possible D match to TRBD1 (6 bases). This CDR3 spans 14 amino acids. Per germline, CDR1 MNHEY and CDR2 SMNVEV (reference sequence). V lost 6 bases, J lost 6 bases, and 14 bases lay in between. This chain's CDR3 is CASRRGQTPGELFF. In nucleotides, the CDR3 is TGTGCCAGCAGGCGAGGACAGACGCCCGGGGAGCTGTTTTTT.

The chain couples TRBV19 to TRBJ1-5, with D maybe TRBD1 (6 bases). Germline V gene lookup returns CDR1 LNHDA and CDR2 SQIVND (reference sequence). Trimming left V 4 bases short and J 3 bases short, with 10 bases between. This CDR3 spans 14 amino acids. In DNA, the CDR3 is TGTGCCAGTAGTACGCAGGGGTTCAATCAGCCCCAGCATTTT. This encodes CASSTQGFNQPQHF. Filled out from reference TRBV19 and TRBJ1-5, the complete variable domain reads DGGITQSPKYLFRKEGQNVTLSCEQNLNHDAMYWYRQDPGQGLRLIYYSQIVNDFQKGDIAEGYSVSREKKESFPLTVTSAQKNPTAFYLCASSTQGFNQPQHFGDGTRLSIL.

The V gene is TRBV19, the J gene TRBJ1-1; D ambiguous. Germline V gene sequence: CDR1 LNHDA, CDR2 SQIVND (reference sequence). The CDR3 extends over 14 amino acids. The V end lost 3 bases, the J end lost 1 base, and 9 bases lay between the germline ends. The CDR3 sequence: CASSMQKGNTEAFF. The CDR3 nucleotides are TGTGCCAGTAGTATGCAAAAGGGGAACACTGAAGCTTTCTTT.

The V gene is TRBV5-4, the J gene TRBJ2-1; 8 bases align to TRBD2. The CDR3 length is 16 residues. The junction had 13 bases not matched to a gene; V was cut back by 7 bases and J by 4 bases. The germline V gene has CDR1 SGHNT and CDR2 YYREEE (reference sequence). The CDR3, as DNA: TGTGCCAGCGGATCAGGGACTAGGTCTGATTACAATGAGCAGTTCTTC. It specifies CASGSGTRSDYNEQFF. Full variable domain (outside the CDR3, taken from reference TRBV5-4 and TRBJ2-1): ETGVTQSPTHLIKTRGQQVTLRCSSQSGHNTVSWYQQALGQGPQFIFQYYREEENGRGNFPPRFSGLQFPNYSSELNVNALELDDSALYLCASGSGTRSDYNEQFFGPGTRLTVL.

V and J are TRBV28 and TRBJ1-1; 11 nucleotides align to TRBD1. The V gene's germline CDR1 is MDHEN and CDR2 SYDVKM. There are 15 residues in the CDR3. After removal of 5 bases from V and 4 bases from J, the junction contained 6 bases not matched to a gene. CDR3 in DNA: TGTGCCAGCAGTGGGCCAGGGACAGGGGGCACTGAAGCTTTCTTT. Protein: CASSGPGTGGTEAFF.

This clone was counted once. In the same sample, other DNA sequences code for this CDR3. CDR3 coding DNA: TGTGCCAGCAGTTCCCCTGGCACTGAAGCTTTCTTT. Amino acid sequence: CASSSPGTEAFF. The chain combines TRBV6-5 with TRBJ1-1; the D is unclear. This CDR3 is built from 12 residues. Germline loops: CDR1 MNHEY, CDR2 SVGAGI. V was pared by 4 bases and J by 4 bases, with 7 bases between.

This clone occurred a few times. This chain uses TRBV7-2 with TRBJ1-5; D possibly corresponds to TRBD1 (5 bases). This CDR3 has 14 amino acids. CDR1 and CDR2 (germline): SGHTA, FQGNSA. V was shortened by 5 bases and J by 3 bases, with 11 bases between the two germline ends. The CDR3 loop is CASSPRQTNQPQHF. Here the CDR3 DNA reads TGTGCCAGCAGCCCACGACAGACCAATCAGCCCCAGCATTTT. The complete variable domain, with remaining parts taken from reference TRBV7-2 and TRBJ1-5, reads GAGVSQSPSNKVTEKGKDVELRCDPISGHTALYWYRQSLGQGLEFLIYFQGNSAPDKSGLPSDRFSAERTGGSVSTLTIQRTQQEDSAVYLCASSPRQTNQPQHFGDGTRLSIL.

V gene TRBV7-9 combines with J gene TRBJ2-5, with D unresolved. The V gene lost 5 bases and the J gene lost 0 bases, with 7 bases spanning the gap. CDR1 is SEHNR and CDR2 is FQNEAQ in the germline V gene (reference sequence). This CDR3 is built from 13 residues. CDR3 region: CASSTNYQETQYF. The CDR3 coding sequence is TGTGCCAGCAGCACGAACTACCAAGAGACCCAGTACTTC.

In its sample, this clone was seen a few times. The CDR3 reads CASSLGVFNQPQHF. For the CDR3, the DNA is TGTGCCAGCAGTTTAGGAGTATTCAATCAGCCCCAGCATTTT. The chain carries TRBV27 and TRBJ1-5; D remains unclear. The CDR3 runs 14 residues. Germline CDR1 MNHEY, CDR2 SMNVEV (reference sequence). Trimming took off 2 bases at V and 3 bases at J, with 8 bases between the two ends.

This clone was recorded once. The chain recombines TRBV11-2 with TRBJ2-1; perhaps TRBD1 as D (6 bases). The CDR3 runs to 15 residues. Trimming shortened V by 4 bases and J by 6 bases, and 16 bases separated the two germline ends. CDR1 and CDR2 (germline): SGHAT, FQNNGV. CDR3 sequence reads: CASSSGTPAVNEQFF. CDR3 coding DNA: TGTGCCAGCAGCTCCGGGACACCGGCGGTCAATGAGCAGTTCTTC.

In regard to this clone: Other DNA sequences of this sample code for an identical CDR3. V usage is TRBV9 and J usage is TRBJ2-5; tentatively, D is TRBD1 (6 bases). Trimming took off 0 bases at V and 2 bases at J, with 8 bases between the two ends. Germline CDR1 SGDLS, CDR2 YYNGEE. The CDR3 has 14 residues. The DNA for the CDR3 is TGTGCCAGCAGCGTAGGGGGGCGTCAAGAGACCCAGTACTTC. This translates into CASSVGGRQETQYF.

The chain joins TRBV30 to TRBJ1-2; D might be TRBD1 (5 bases). The CDR3 consists of 13 residues. Trimming stripped 3 bases from V and 8 bases from J, with 16 bases between. Germline-derived CDR1 and CDR2 are GTSNPN and SVGIG (reference sequence). The CDR3 DNA reads as TGTGCCTGGAGGGGGACCTCGAAGCGCGGCTACACCTTC. This sequence encodes CAWRGTSKRGYTF.